This T cell receptor beta chain was documented in a study of blood T cell repertoires in COVID-19. At the level of the study: Whether acute or convalescent, the COVID-19 samples came from the United States, Italy and Spain.

The CDR3 is 11 amino acids. From germline, CDR1 is DFQATT and CDR2 SNEGSKA (reference sequence). Trimming took off 0 bases at V and 15 bases at J, with 12 bases between the two ends. Per the authors' pipeline: It was from reference gene primer amplification that nucleated cell counts were estimated. Generated by immunoSEQ multiplex PCR, the TCRdb table keeps only in-frame clones and is missing some. That table gives V, J and clone size, and the DNA gave D and trimming. The top ten hold around 7.3% of the sample, which has some 80,000 clones, approximately 86% seen once. This TCR was sampled from an elderly man with active or convalescent COVID-19. The rearrangement uses TRBV20-1 and TRBJ1-5, with no clear D. Source material: peripheral blood. Here the CDR3 DNA reads TGCAGTGCTAGAGACCCCCCAGAAACGCATTTT. This translates into CSARDPPETHF.